The clone carrying this T cell receptor (beta chain) was seen many times. Its antigen remains unidentified. The sample originates from a study of T cells after yellow fever vaccination. Study-wide points: High-abundance clonotypes from the bulk population could contaminate FACS-sorted repertoires.

TCRdb passed the 5' RACE reads through MiXCR, listing each CDR3 protein once. The sample has approximately 120,000 distinct CDR3 sequences, around 15% seen once. This CDR3 has 11 amino acids. Trimming removed 5 bases at V and 4 bases at J, with 6 bases between. Per the germline V gene, CDR1 is ENHRY and CDR2 is SYGVKD. The input for sequencing was CD8+ T cells sorted from PBMCs, taken 5 days after the yellow fever booster vaccination. The TCR originated in a man aged 18-30 years who received the YFV17D yellow fever vaccine. J is TRBJ2-7 and V is TRBV10-3; D not certain. The CDR3 sequence: CAISTGYEQYV. CDR3 bases: TGTGCCATCAGTACTGGTTACGAGCAGTACGTC.